These 12 T cell receptor beta chains share one sample of origin, sequenced in a study of ipilimumab plus nivolumab after autologous stem cell transplantation. Some clones are missing from TCRdb's copy, which holds only in-frame ones; the method was immunoSEQ multiplex PCR. Of 17,000 or so clones listed, 80% are singletons. Sequenced here: PBMCs, sampled in a trial of ipilimumab plus nivolumab as post-transplant consolidation. The receptors shown here come from a male donor with diffuse large B-cell lymphoma.

A single count supports this clone. The chain links TRBV7-6 to TRBJ2-3; D possibly corresponds to TRBD2 (5 bases). Trimming took off 1 base at V and 3 bases at J, with 14 bases between the two ends. From germline, CDR1 is SGHVS and CDR2 FNYEAQ. This CDR3 is built from 16 residues. The CDR3 DNA is TGTGCCAGCAGCTTAGGGTCGGGGTTCCCTACAGATACGCAGTATTTT. It encodes CASSLGSGFPTDTQYF.

CDR3 in amino acids: CASSFKGANTIYF. CDR3 DNA sequence: TGTGCCAGCAGCTTTAAGGGGGCCAACACCATATATTTT. V usage is TRBV7-2 and J usage is TRBJ1-3, with 7 nucleotides matching TRBD1. The CDR3 is 13 amino acids. Germline CDR1 and CDR2: SGHTA and FQGNSA. V gave up 3 bases and J gave up 7 bases; unmatched junction bases: 3.

V and J are TRBV27 and TRBJ1-4; D is unclear. Trimming took off 6 bases at V and 5 bases at J, with 10 bases between the two ends. The CDR3 length is 13 residues. The germline V gene encodes CDR1 MNHEY and CDR2 SMNVEV (reference sequence). CDR3 sequence (DNA): TGTGCCAGCAGCCCCCGCAGGAATGAAAAACTGTTTTTT. Translation gives CASSPRRNEKLFF.

This chain joins TRBV10-2 and TRBJ1-3, with 7 bases lining up with TRBD1. The V segment lost 8 bases and the J segment 0 bases; nucleotides outside the gene matches: 4. The CDR3 sequence is 14 residues long. Germline CDR1 and CDR2: WSHSY and SAAADI. DNA for the CDR3: TGCGCCAGCGGGACAGCGATCTCTGGAAACACCATATATTTT. It specifies CASGTAISGNTIYF.

The chain has TRBV7-2 and TRBJ2-7; D unresolved. Trimming took 5 bases from V and 3 from J, leaving 17 bases between them. CDR1 is SGHTA and CDR2 is FQGNSA in the germline V gene. The CDR3 has 15 amino acids. CDR3 sequence: CASSPVGTPYYEQYF. The CDR3 coding sequence is TGTGCCAGCAGCCCAGTGGGCACGCCCTACTACGAGCAGTACTTC.

This sequence joins TRBV6-6 and TRBJ2-1; D might be TRBD2 (6 bases). The V and J ends lost 4 bases and 1 base respectively, with 11 bases between them. The CDR3 extends over 15 amino acids. From germline, CDR1 is MNHNY and CDR2 SVGAGI (reference sequence). CDR3 sequence reads: CASSWVAGSYNEQFF. The CDR3 nucleotides are TGTGCCAGCAGTTGGGTCGCGGGGTCCTACAATGAGCAGTTCTTC.

The chain recombines TRBV16 with TRBJ1-6; D might be TRBD1 (5 bases). The germline gives CDR1 KGHSY, CDR2 FQNENV. This CDR3 region has 16 residues. Trimming left V 4 bases short and J 0 bases short, with 10 bases between. The CDR3 reads CASSLGGSSYNSPLHF. Written as DNA, the CDR3 is TGTGCCAGCAGCCTCGGGGGGAGCTCCTATAATTCACCCCTCCACTTT.

J is TRBJ2-1 and V is TRBV4-3; TRBD2 matches 8 bases. There are 15 residues in the CDR3. Germline V gives CDR1 LGHNA, CDR2 YSLEER. The V gene end was trimmed by 0 bases and the J gene end by 8 bases; junction bases not matched to a gene: 6. This chain's CDR3 is CASSQDARAGDEQFF. CDR3 DNA: TGCGCCAGCAGCCAAGATGCGCGAGCGGGGGATGAGCAGTTCTTC.

V and J are TRBV2 and TRBJ2-2; a possible D gene is TRBD1 (6 bases). This CDR3 has 14 residues. V shed 8 bases and J shed 6 bases, with 16 bases lying between them. The V gene's germline CDR1 is SNHLY and CDR2 FYNNEI. The CDR3 nucleotides are TGTGCCAGCCTGCTGGGACAATTGGCCGGGGAGCTGTTTTTT. Protein product: CASLLGQLAGELFF.

In DNA form, the CDR3 reads TGTGCCATCAGTGAGGAGGGGATGAGCACAGATACGCAGTATTTT. Amino acids: CAISEEGMSTDTQYF. This sequence joins TRBV10-3 and TRBJ2-3; either TRBD1 or TRBD2 may supply D (5 bases each). V was cut by 2 bases and J by 0 bases, with 9 bases left in between. Germline CDR1 is ENHRY and CDR2 is SYGVKD. The CDR3 is made up of 15 amino acids.

This clone was detected only a few times. The chain has TRBV4-2 and TRBJ1-1, with 12 bases that match TRBD1. Germline values: CDR1 LGHNA, CDR2 YNFKEQ. This CDR3 is built from 16 residues. V lost 0 bases to trimming and J lost 6 bases; unmatched junction nucleotides: 5. CDR3 in amino acids: CASSQEGTGGYSEAFF. As DNA, the CDR3 is TGTGCCAGCAGCCAAGAAGGGACAGGGGGCTACTCTGAAGCTTTCTTT.

This clone was observed a few times. This chain uses TRBV2 with TRBJ2-1; D remains unclear. This CDR3 comprises 11 residues. V was trimmed by 6 bases and J by 4 bases, leaving 4 bases between them. Germline V gene lookup returns CDR1 SNHLY and CDR2 FYNNEI. CDR3 DNA sequence: TGTGCCAGCAGAGCTTACAATGAGCAGTTCTTC. Translated, it gives CASRAYNEQFF.